The 31 T cell receptor beta chains reported below all come from one sample, sequenced in a study of CXCR3-negative and CXCR3-positive naive CD8 T cells. Libraries of TRB cDNA were made by 5' RACE and carried UMIs. One entry per CDR3 protein, without DNA, is what TCRdb gives after re-calling the 5' RACE reads. The sample holds some 67,000 distinct CDR3 sequences. Sample: naive CXCR3- CD8+ T cells from blood. Described subset: CD45RO-CCR7+CD27+CD95- naive CD8+ T cells lacking CXCR3 (TNR3-). The source is a human donor in good health. Some clones in this sample may be carry-over from other donors' samples.

V is TRBV7-9 and J is TRBJ1-1; the D call from TCRdb, TRBD1, cannot be confirmed without DNA. CDR1 and CDR2 from the germline V gene are SEHNR and FQNEAQ (reference sequence). This CDR3 spans 13 amino acids. CDR3: CASRHTGVTEAFF.

The chain uses TRBV4-3 and TRBJ1-2; there is no DNA to check the TCRdb D call of TRBD1. The CDR3 sequence is 17 residues long. Germline-derived CDR1 and CDR2 are LGHNA and YSLEER. The CDR3 region is CASSQDRQGSKVSGYTF.

The CDR3 loop is CASSPGQANEQFF. V gene TRBV18 combines with J gene TRBJ2-1; the D call from TCRdb, TRBD2, cannot be confirmed without DNA. CDR3 length: 13 residues. Germline CDR1 KGHSH, CDR2 LQKENI.

The V call is TRBV29-1, the J call TRBJ2-1; TCRdb indicates TRBD2, and absent DNA this call remains unverified. Germline CDR1 reads SQVTM; CDR2 reads ANQGSEA. The CDR3 consists of 13 residues. The CDR3 is CGVDLAGNNEQFF.

V and J are TRBV9 and TRBJ2-5; the D gene TCRdb calls, TRBD2, cannot be checked with no DNA. The CDR3 consists of 15 residues. Germline V lookup: CDR1 SGDLS, CDR2 YYNGEE. CDR3 sequence reads: CASSPTTGGQETQYF. The full variable domain, rest sourced from reference TRBV9 and TRBJ2-5, is DSGVTQTPKHLITATGQRVTLRCSPRSGDLSVYWYQQSLDQGLQFLIQYYNGEERAKGNILERFSAQQFPDLHSELNLSSLELGDSALYFCASSPTTGGQETQYFGPGTRLLVL.

The J gene is TRBJ2-2, the V gene TRBV2; lacking DNA, the TRBD1 call made by TCRdb goes unchecked. The CDR3 is 14 amino acids. CDR1 and CDR2 from the germline V gene are SNHLY and FYNNEI. CDR3 residues: CASSGGRGAGELFF.

The V and J genes are TRBV3-1 and TRBJ2-3; no DNA is available, so the TRBD1 call from TCRdb remains unchecked. CDR1 and CDR2 from the germline V gene are LGHDT and YNNKEL (reference sequence). The CDR3 runs to 13 residues. The chain's CDR3 is CASSQEPPDTQYF.

This sequence joins TRBV29-1 and TRBJ2-1; TCRdb picks TRBD1, but there is no DNA to check that call. The V gene's germline CDR1 is SQVTM and CDR2 ANQGSEA. The CDR3 is 16 amino acids. The CDR3 spells CSVDRGGPPSYNEQFF.

The CDR3 sequence: CASSVVASSPANYGYTF. This chain connects TRBV9 to TRBJ1-2; TCRdb's D call of TRBD1 is untestable without DNA. This CDR3 is built from 17 residues. The germline V gene encodes CDR1 SGDLS and CDR2 YYNGEE.

J is TRBJ2-4 and V is TRBV18; the TCRdb D gene call, TRBD1, has no DNA to confirm it. This CDR3 has 14 amino acids. CDR1 is KGHSH and CDR2 is LQKENI in the germline V gene. CDR3 sequence reads: CASSPDGAGNIQYF. Looking up the rest from reference TRBV18 and TRBJ2-4 gives the full variable domain: NAGVMQNPRHLVRRRGQEARLRCSPMKGHSHVYWYRQLPEEGLKFMVYLQKENIIDESGMPKERFSAEFPKEGPSILRIQQVVRGDSAAYFCASSPDGAGNIQYFGAGTRLSVL.

The genes are TRBV6-5 and TRBJ2-1. CDR1 and CDR2 (germline): MNHEY, SVGAGI. CDR3 size: 15 residues. The CDR3 here is CASSYSSVSYNEQFF.

The V call is TRBV2, the J call TRBJ2-2; lacking DNA, the TRBD2 call made by TCRdb goes unchecked. The CDR3 totals 15 residues. Germline V lookup: CDR1 SNHLY, CDR2 FYNNEI. CDR3 sequence reads: CASSPTSGVPGELFF.

The J gene is TRBJ2-5, the V gene TRBV7-3; lacking DNA, the TRBD1 call made by TCRdb goes unchecked. Germline loops: CDR1 SGHTA, CDR2 FQGTGA. The CDR3 contains 15 residues. CDR3 residues: CASSPGGGRQETQYF.

J is TRBJ2-2 and V is TRBV10-1; TCRdb lists TRBD1, though no DNA is available to test this call. The germline CDR1 and CDR2 sequences are WNHNN and SYGVQD (reference sequence). This CDR3 has 13 residues. CDR3 loop: CASSSGRSGELFF.

The chain links TRBV5-1 to TRBJ1-1; the TRBD1 assignment by TCRdb is unverifiable without DNA. CDR1 and CDR2 from the germline V gene are SGHRS and YFSETQ. The CDR3 is 15 amino acids. The CDR3 protein is CASSLLAGDNTEAFF.

Here the CDR3 reads CASSLAGYRFF. The chain carries TRBV12-3 or TRBV12-4 and TRBJ2-1. The CDR3 has 11 amino acids.

This rearrangement joins TRBV4-1 to TRBJ2-7; TCRdb's D call of TRBD2 is untestable without DNA. CDR1 is MGHRA and CDR2 is YSYEKL in the germline V gene. This CDR3 region has 14 residues. CDR3 residues: CASSQVRERYEQYF.

The chain links TRBV29-1 to TRBJ2-1; as DNA is missing, the TRBD1 call by TCRdb cannot be tested. Germline lookup yields CDR1 SQVTM and CDR2 ANQGSEA. CDR3 length: 14 residues. The CDR3 region is CSALQGVGTNEQFF.

This chain joins TRBV20-1 and TRBJ2-3. The CDR3 has 12 amino acids. Germline CDR1 DFQATT, CDR2 SNEGSKA (reference sequence). The CDR3 protein is CSASRITDTQYF.

The CDR3 sequence is CASSTTRGLETQYF. The rearrangement joins TRBV28 to TRBJ2-5; TCRdb names TRBD1, which stays unverified in the absence of DNA. Per the germline V gene, CDR1 is MDHEN and CDR2 is SYDVKM. The CDR3 runs to 14 residues.

V and J are TRBV21-1 and TRBJ2-1; TCRdb picks TRBD1, but there is no DNA to check that call. TRBV21-1 is annotated as a pseudogene. CDR3 length: 17 amino acids. The CDR3 sequence is CASSKRSSPGEPNEQFF.

The genes are TRBV10-1 and TRBJ2-5; TCRdb's D call, TRBD1, is unchecked because there is no DNA. Looked up from germline, CDR1 is WNHNN and CDR2 is SYGVQD (reference sequence). CDR3 length: 15 amino acids. CDR3 amino acids: CASSDHQGQQETQYF.

The rearrangement links TRBV4-1 to TRBJ1-4; the TCRdb D gene call, TRBD1, has no DNA to confirm it. CDR3 length: 14 residues. From germline, CDR1 is MGHRA and CDR2 YSYEKL. CDR3 loop: CASSQFGTAEKLFF.

The chain carries TRBV27 and TRBJ2-2. The germline CDR1 and CDR2 sequences are MNHEY and SMNVEV (reference sequence). This CDR3 has 13 residues. The CDR3 spells CASSLSVPGELFF.

The chain combines TRBV29-1 with TRBJ1-1; TCRdb's D call of TRBD1 is untestable without DNA. Germline CDR1 reads SQVTM; CDR2 reads ANQGSEA. This CDR3 is built from 12 residues. The CDR3: CSAQQGDTEAFF.

The rearrangement uses TRBV28 and TRBJ1-5; absent DNA, TCRdb's TRBD1 call cannot be checked. The CDR3 length is 15 residues. Germline loops: CDR1 MDHEN, CDR2 SYDVKM. Here the CDR3 reads CASSLVDRGNQPQHF. The entire variable domain, with the rest obtained from reference TRBV28 and TRBJ1-5, is as follows: DVKVTQSSRYLVKRTGEKVFLECVQDMDHENMFWYRQDPGLGLRLIYFSYDVKMKEKGDIPEGYSVSREKKERFSLILESASTNQTSMYLCASSLVDRGNQPQHFGDGTRLSIL.

This chain joins TRBV4-2 and TRBJ2-7; TCRdb gives TRBD2 as the D gene, but with no DNA this cannot be confirmed. CDR3 length: 15 amino acids. From germline, CDR1 is LGHNA and CDR2 YNFKEQ. The chain's CDR3 is CASSHVAGAAYEQYF.

The chain employs TRBV20-1 and TRBJ2-2; TCRdb's D call, TRBD1, is unchecked because there is no DNA. Germline lookup yields CDR1 DFQATT and CDR2 SNEGSKA (reference sequence). The CDR3 runs 15 residues. CDR3 region: CSAVRQGANTGELFF.

This clonotype registers medium-sized by frequency. The V call is TRBV29-1, the J call TRBJ1-4. The CDR3 runs 13 residues. Germline values: CDR1 SQVTM, CDR2 ANQGSEA. This chain's CDR3 is CSISWDGYEKLFF.

The CDR3 protein is CSVEPGNEQFF. The chain is built from TRBV29-1 and TRBJ2-1; TCRdb's assignment of TRBD1 cannot be checked, as there is no DNA. This CDR3 is 11 amino acids long. Germline V gene data show CDR1 as SQVTM and CDR2 as ANQGSEA.

The chain couples TRBV2 to TRBJ2-7; TCRdb picks TRBD1, but there is no DNA to check that call. CDR1 SNHLY and CDR2 FYNNEI come from the germline V gene. This CDR3 has 13 amino acids. CDR3 in amino acids: CASSQTGAYEQYF.